This T cell receptor beta chain was retrieved from a study of cytomegalovirus exposure and HLA in healthy donors. Whole-study context: The 90 to 150 validation repertoires, a later analysis reported, used the same platform as the 600 to 700 repertoires from the first cohort.

General observations from the study: That first-cohort TCR clusters tended to co-occur in the 120 or so validation repertoires was found in a later analysis. Cytomegalovirus-associated TCR beta chains were listed, numbering some 180. Confirmation in vitro established that three CMV-associated chains were specific for CMV antigens.

The length of the CDR3 is 16 residues. V shed 5 bases and J 3 bases; nucleotides not matched to a gene: 11. The germline CDR1 and CDR2 sequences are SGHTA and FQGNSA. The data were produced by immunoSEQ multiplex PCR, yet TCRdb's version contains in-frame clones alone and is incomplete. The table has roughly 150,000 clones, approximately 88% seen once; the top ten hold about 10%. Note on this clone: The antigen is undetermined.

Sequenced: PBMCs. This receptor was obtained from a man aged 25-40 years in good health and CMV-seropositive. The chain has TRBV7-2 and TRBJ2-7; the match to TRBD2 covers 9 bases. CDR3 coding DNA: TGTGCCAGCAGCCCTAGCTTCCCTAGCGGGGACTACGAGCAGTACTTC. Protein sequence: CASSPSFPSGDYEQYF.